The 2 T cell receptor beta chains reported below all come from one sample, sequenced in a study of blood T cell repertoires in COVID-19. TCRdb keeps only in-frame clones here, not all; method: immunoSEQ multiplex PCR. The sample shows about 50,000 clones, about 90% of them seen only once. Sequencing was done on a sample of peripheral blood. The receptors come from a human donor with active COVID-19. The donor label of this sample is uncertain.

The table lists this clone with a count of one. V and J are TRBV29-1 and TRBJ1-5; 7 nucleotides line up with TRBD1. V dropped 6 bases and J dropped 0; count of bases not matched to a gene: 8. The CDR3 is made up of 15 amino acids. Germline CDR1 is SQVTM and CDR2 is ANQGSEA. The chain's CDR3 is CSVTTGTASNQPQHF. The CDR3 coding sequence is TGCAGCGTGACAACTGGGACAGCTAGCAATCAGCCCCAGCATTTT. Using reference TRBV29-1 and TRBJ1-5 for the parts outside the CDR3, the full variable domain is SAVISQKPSRDICQRGTSLTIQCQVDSQVTMMFWYRQQPGQSLTLIATANQGSEATYESGFVIDKFPISRPNLTFSTLTVSNMSPEDSSIYLCSVTTGTASNQPQHFGDGTRLSIL.

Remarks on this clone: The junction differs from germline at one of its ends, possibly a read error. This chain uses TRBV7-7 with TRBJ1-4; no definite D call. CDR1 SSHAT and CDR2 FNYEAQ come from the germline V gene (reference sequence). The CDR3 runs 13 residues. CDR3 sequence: CASSSPGVEKLFF. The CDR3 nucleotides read TGTGCTAGCAGCTCTCCTGGAGTTGAAAAACTGTTTTTT.